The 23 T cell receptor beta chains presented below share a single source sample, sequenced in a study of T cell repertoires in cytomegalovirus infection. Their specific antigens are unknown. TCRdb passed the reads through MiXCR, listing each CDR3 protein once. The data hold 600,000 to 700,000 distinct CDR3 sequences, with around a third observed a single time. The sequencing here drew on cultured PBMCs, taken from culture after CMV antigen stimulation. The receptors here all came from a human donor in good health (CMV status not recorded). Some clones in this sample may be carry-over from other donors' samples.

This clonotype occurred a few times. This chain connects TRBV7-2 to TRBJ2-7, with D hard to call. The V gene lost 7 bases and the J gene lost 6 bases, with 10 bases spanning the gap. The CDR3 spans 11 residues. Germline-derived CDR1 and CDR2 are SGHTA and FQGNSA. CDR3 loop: CASKLGSEQYF. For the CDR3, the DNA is TGTGCCAGCAAACTGGGCTCCGAGCAGTACTTC.

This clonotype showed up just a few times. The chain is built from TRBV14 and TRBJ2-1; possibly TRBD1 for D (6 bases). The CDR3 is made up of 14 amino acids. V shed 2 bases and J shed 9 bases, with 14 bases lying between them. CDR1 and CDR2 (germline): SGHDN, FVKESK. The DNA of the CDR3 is TGTGCCAGCAGCCAACGGTACGTGGACAGTGAGCAGTTCTTC. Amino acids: CASSQRYVDSEQFF.

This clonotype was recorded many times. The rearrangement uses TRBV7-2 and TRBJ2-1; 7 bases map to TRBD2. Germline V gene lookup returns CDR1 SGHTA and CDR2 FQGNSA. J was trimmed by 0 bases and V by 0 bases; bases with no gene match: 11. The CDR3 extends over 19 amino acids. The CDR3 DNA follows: TGTGCCAGCAGCTTAGCGGGGGGGGTAGCGCTAAGCTCCTACAATGAGCAGTTCTTC. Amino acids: CASSLAGGVALSSYNEQFF.

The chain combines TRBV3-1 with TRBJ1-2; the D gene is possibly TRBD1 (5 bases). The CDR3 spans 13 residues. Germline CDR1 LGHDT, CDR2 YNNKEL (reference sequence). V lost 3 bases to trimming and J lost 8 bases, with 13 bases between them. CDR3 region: CASSHRGTGGYTF. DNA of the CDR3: TGTGCCAGCAGCCACCGGGGGACGGGAGGCTACACCTTC.

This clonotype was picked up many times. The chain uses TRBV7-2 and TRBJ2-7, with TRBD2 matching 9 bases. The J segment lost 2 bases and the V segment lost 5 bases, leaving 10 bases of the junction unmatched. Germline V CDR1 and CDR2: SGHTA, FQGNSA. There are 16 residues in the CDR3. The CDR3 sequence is CASSPRSTSGTYEQYF. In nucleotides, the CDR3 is TGTGCCAGCAGCCCCCGCTCGACTAGCGGCACCTACGAGCAGTACTTC.

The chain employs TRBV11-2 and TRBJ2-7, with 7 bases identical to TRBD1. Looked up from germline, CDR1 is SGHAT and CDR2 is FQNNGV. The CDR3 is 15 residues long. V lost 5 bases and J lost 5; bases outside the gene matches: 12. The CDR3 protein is CASSPRPDRVNEQYF. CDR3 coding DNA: TGTGCCAGCAGCCCCCGGCCCGACAGGGTTAACGAGCAGTACTTC.

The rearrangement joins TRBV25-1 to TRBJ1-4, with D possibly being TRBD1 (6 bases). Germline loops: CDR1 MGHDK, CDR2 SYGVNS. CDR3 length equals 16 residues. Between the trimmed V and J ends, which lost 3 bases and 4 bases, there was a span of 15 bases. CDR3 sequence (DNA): TGTGCCAGCAGTGATATGTTGGACAGTTTTAATGAAAAACTGTTTTTT. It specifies CASSDMLDSFNEKLFF.

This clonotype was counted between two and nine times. CDR3 amino acids: CASSLVPLSSRLAGGYEQYF. The CDR3 DNA sequence: TGTGCCAGCAGCTTAGTTCCCCTATCGTCAAGACTAGCGGGGGGGTACGAGCAGTACTTC. This chain joins TRBV7-2 and TRBJ2-7; 14 bases are shared with TRBD2. The CDR3 totals 20 residues. CDR1 is SGHTA, CDR2 FQGNSA, per germline. Losses at the gene ends were 1 base for V and 4 bases for J; bases not matched to a gene: 15.

CDR3 amino acids: CAIRVRGQFEEQYF. The CDR3, as DNA: TGTGCCATCAGAGTTAGGGGACAGTTTGAGGAGCAGTACTTC. The rearrangement links TRBV10-3 to TRBJ2-7, with 7 bases identical to TRBD1. Per the germline V gene, CDR1 is ENHRY and CDR2 is SYGVKD. V was pared by 6 bases and J by 7 bases, with 12 bases of the junction left unmatched. The CDR3 runs 14 residues.

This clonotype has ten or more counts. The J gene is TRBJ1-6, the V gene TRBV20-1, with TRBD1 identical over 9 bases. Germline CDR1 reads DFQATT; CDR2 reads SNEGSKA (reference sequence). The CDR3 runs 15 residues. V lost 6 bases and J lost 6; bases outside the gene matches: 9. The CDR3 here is CSAREPGQGNSPLHF. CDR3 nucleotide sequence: TGCAGTGCCAGGGAGCCGGGACAGGGTAATTCACCCCTCCACTTT.

CDR3 amino acids: CASSHGLKSGYGYTF. The DNA of the CDR3 is TGTGCCAGCAGCCACGGACTCAAATCGGGGTATGGCTACACCTTC. The gene calls are TRBV7-9 and TRBJ1-2; D remains unclear. Trimming removed 5 bases from V and 5 bases from J, with 18 bases in between. Germline V lookup: CDR1 SEHNR, CDR2 FQNEAQ (reference sequence). The CDR3 totals 15 residues.

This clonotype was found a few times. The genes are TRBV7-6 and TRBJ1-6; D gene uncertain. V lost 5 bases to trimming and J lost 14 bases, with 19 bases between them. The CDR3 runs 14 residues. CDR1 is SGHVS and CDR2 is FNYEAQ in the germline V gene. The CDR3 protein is CASSPSRAKSSLHF. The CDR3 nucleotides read TGTGCCAGCAGCCCCTCCCGGGCTAAGAGTTCCCTCCACTTT.

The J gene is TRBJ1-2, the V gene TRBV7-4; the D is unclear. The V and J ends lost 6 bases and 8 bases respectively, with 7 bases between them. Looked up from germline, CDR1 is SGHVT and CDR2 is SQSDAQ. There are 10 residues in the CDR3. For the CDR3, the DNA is TGTGCCAGCAGGGGGATCGGCTACACCTTC. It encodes CASRGIGYTF.

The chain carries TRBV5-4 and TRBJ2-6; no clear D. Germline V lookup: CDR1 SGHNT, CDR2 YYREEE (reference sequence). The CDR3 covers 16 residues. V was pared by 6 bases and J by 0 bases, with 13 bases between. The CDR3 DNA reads TGTGCCAGCACCTCCCTCGAGGACTCTGGGGCCAACGTCCTGACTTTC. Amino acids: CASTSLEDSGANVLTF.

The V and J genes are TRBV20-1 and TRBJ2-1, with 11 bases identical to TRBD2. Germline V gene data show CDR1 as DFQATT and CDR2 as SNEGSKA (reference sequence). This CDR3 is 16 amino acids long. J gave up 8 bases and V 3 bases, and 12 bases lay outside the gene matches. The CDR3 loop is CSARPTGLAVYHEQFF. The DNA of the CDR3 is TGCAGTGCTAGGCCCACGGGACTAGCGGTCTATCATGAGCAGTTCTTC.

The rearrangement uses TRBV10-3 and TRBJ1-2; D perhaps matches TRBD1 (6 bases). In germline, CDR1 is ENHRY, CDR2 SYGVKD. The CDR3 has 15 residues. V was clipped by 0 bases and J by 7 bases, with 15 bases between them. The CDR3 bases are TGTGCCATCAGTGAGTCGACGCAGGGGAGAGGTGGCTACACCTTC. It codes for CAISESTQGRGGYTF.

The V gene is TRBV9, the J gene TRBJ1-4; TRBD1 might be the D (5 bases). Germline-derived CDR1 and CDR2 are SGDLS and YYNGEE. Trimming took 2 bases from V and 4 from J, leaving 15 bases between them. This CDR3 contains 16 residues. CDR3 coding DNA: TGTGCCAGCAGCGTGACACCGGGACTAGATAATGAAAAACTGTTTTTT. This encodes CASSVTPGLDNEKLFF.

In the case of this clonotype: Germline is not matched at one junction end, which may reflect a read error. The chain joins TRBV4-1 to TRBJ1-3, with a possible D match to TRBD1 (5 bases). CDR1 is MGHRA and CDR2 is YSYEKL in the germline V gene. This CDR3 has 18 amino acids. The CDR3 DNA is TGTGCCAGCAGCCAAGATGGCTCGCAGGGTGAATCTGGAAACACCATATATTTT. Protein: CASSQDGSQGESGNTIYF.

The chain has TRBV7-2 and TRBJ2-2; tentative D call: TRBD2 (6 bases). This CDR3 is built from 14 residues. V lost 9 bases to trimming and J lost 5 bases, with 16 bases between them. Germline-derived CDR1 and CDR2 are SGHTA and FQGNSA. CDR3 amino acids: CASWGLPRTGELFF. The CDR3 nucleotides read TGTGCCAGTTGGGGACTCCCGAGGACCGGGGAGCTGTTTTTT. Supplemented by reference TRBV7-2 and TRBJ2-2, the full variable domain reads GAGVSQSPSNKVTEKGKDVELRCDPISGHTALYWYRQSLGQGLEFLIYFQGNSAPDKSGLPSDRFSAERTGGSVSTLTIQRTQQEDSAVYLCASWGLPRTGELFFGEGSRLTVL.

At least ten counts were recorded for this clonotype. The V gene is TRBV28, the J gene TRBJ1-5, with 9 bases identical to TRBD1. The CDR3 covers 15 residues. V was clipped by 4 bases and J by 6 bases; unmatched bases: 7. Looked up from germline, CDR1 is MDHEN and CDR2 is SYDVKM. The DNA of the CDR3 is TGTGCCAGCAGTTCGGACAGGGGAGAAGGTCAGCCCCAGCATTTT. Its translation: CASSSDRGEGQPQHF.

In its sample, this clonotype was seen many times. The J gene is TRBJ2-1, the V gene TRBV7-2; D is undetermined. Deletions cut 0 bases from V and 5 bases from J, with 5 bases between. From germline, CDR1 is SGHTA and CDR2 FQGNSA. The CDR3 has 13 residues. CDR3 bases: TGTGCCAGCAGCTTAGCCCTCAACAATGAGCAGTTCTTC. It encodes CASSLALNNEQFF.

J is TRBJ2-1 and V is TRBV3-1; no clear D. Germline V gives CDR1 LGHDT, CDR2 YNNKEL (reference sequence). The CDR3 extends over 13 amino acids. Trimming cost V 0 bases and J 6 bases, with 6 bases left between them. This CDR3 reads CASSQEITNEQFF. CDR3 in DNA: TGTGCCAGCAGCCAAGAGATAACCAATGAGCAGTTCTTC.

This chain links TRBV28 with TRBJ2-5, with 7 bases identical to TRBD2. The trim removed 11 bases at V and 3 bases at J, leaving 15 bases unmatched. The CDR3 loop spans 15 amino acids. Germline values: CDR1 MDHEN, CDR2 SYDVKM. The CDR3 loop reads CASSQWRGREETQYF. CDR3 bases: TGTGCCTCCTCCCAATGGCGGGGGAGGGAAGAGACCCAGTACTTC.